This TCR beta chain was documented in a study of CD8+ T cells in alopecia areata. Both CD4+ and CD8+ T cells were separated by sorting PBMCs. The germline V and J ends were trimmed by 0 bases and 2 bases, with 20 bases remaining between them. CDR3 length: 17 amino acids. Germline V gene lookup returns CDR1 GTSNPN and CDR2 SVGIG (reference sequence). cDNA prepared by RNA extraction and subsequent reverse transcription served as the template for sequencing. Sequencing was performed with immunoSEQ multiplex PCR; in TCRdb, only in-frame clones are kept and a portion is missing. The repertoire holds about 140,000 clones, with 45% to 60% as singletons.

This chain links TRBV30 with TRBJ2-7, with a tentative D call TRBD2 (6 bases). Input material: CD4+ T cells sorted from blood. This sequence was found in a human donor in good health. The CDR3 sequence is CAWSVPGLITYTYEQYF. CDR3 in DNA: TGTGCCTGGAGTGTACCGGGACTTATTACTTACACCTACGAGCAGTACTTC.